The text below deals with one T cell receptor beta chain. This sample was included in a study of blood T cell repertoires in COVID-19. Some clones are missing from TCRdb's copy, which holds only in-frame ones; the method was immunoSEQ multiplex PCR. The table has 240,000 or so clones, 86% seen once; the top ten hold over 2%. Trimming at V came to 5 bases and at J to 3 bases, leaving 12 bases not matched to a gene. The CDR3 has 16 residues. In germline, CDR1 is LNHNV, CDR2 YYDKDF (reference sequence). This TCR was sampled from a woman between 50 and 59 years old who had recovered from COVID-19. Sequencing input: PBMCs or T cells enriched from blood (not recorded which). The chain links TRBV15 to TRBJ2-5; 7 nucleotides agree with TRBD1. CDR3 sequence reads: CATSGSGTAVKETQYF. Written as DNA, the CDR3 is TGTGCCACCAGCGGTTCCGGGACAGCGGTCAAAGAGACCCAGTACTTC.